This T cell receptor beta chain was observed in a study of human T cells and chemical hapten exposure. Study-level findings and limits: Counts of expanded TCRs at PT1 were positively correlated with patch test score.

Documented time point: patch test 1, 2 weeks after DPC sensitization. Treatment here: therapeutic diphenylcyclopropenone sensitization with weekly scalp DPC. Patch tests were applied only after blood draws. Patients had alopecia, were aged 18 to 70, and were not pregnant. Ten or more counts support this clonotype. Its antigen is still unknown. The library attached unique molecular identifiers to individual cDNA molecules. In TCRdb, the RACE reads were re-called with MiXCR into one record per CDR3 protein. Seen here are roughly 120,000 distinct CDR3 sequences, 9.5% to 13% observed once, and the top ten hold about 1.4%. The sequencing here drew on whole blood, taken in connection with sensitization to the hapten diphenylcyclopropenone (DPC). This receptor was identified in a woman aged 45-60 years with alopecia areata. Some clones in this sample may be carry-over from other donors' samples.

The CDR3 reads CASSVGGRGRTEAFF. The CDR3 region has the DNA TGTGCCAGCAGTGTAGGAGGCAGGGGGCGAACTGAAGCTTTCTTT. The chain has TRBV7-2 and TRBJ1-1, with TRBD1 matching 8 bases. The J segment lost 5 bases and the V segment lost 6 bases, leaving 11 bases of the junction unmatched. Germline V gene data show CDR1 as SGHTA and CDR2 as FQGNSA. The CDR3 consists of 15 residues.